A selection of T cell receptor beta chains follows, all from one sample in a study of regulatory T cells in long-lasting Graves disease. TCRdb re-derived calls from the multiplex PCR reads in MiXCR, one entry per CDR3 protein. The sample contains hundreds of thousands of distinct CDR3 sequences, less than 25% of which appear only once. The material sequenced was peripheral blood mononuclear cells (PBMCs), taken when the disease was refractory, from a patient treated with antithyroid drugs. Receptors originate from a female donor with Graves disease. CDR3s include the opening cysteine and the closing phenylalanine or tryptophan. A D gene is named only where the DNA matches it firmly. The listing skips clone size in some rows; elsewhere it reads once, few, many or a size class.

d_gene | abundance | j_gene | v_gene | CDR3aa | CDR3nt
NA | many | TRBJ2-5 | TRBV5-5 | CASSFDPLAWGRQETQYF | TGTGCCAGCAGCTTTGACCCCCTCGCCTGGGGGCGGCAAGAGACCCAGTACTTC
TRBD1 | once | TRBJ2-7 | TRBV5-4 | CASSLTGTAPYEQYF | TGTGCCAGCAGCTTAACCGGGACAGCTCCTTACGAGCAGTACTTC
TRBD1 | many | TRBJ1-1 | TRBV20-1 | CSARDHGTGFGNTEAFF | TGCAGTGCTAGAGATCACGGGACAGGATTTGGGAACACTGAAGCTTTCTTT
NA | many | TRBJ1-2 | TRBV29-1 | CSVADGNYGYTF | TGCAGCGTTGCGGACGGAAACTATGGCTACACCTTC
NA | many | TRBJ2-7 | TRBV2 | CASSMVQGAYEQYF | TGTGCCAGCAGTATGGTCCAAGGGGCCTACGAGCAGTACTTC
TRBD1 | NA | TRBJ1-2 | TRBV10-3 | CAISRTGGESSGYTF | TGTGCCATCAGCCGAACAGGGGGCGAGTCAAGCGGCTACACCTTC
NA | NA | TRBJ1-1 | TRBV19 | CASRAYRVLGNTEAFF | TGTGCCAGTAGGGCCTACAGGGTCTTGGGGAACACTGAAGCTTTCTTT
NA | many | TRBJ2-7 | TRBV3-1 | CASSQFLNYEQYF | TGTGCCAGCAGCCAATTTCTCAACTACGAGCAGTACTTC
NA | many | TRBJ1-1 | TRBV12-3/TRBV12-4 | CASSLIGTTRGGTEAFF | TGTGCCAGCAGTTTAATTGGGACAACCCGGGGAGGTACTGAAGCTTTCTTT
TRBD2 | few | TRBJ2-7 | TRBV20-1 | CSIAGDHYEQYF | TGCAGCATAGCGGGGGACCACTACGAGCAGTACTTC
TRBD1 | NA | TRBJ2-5 | TRBV30 | CAWRLARDREETQYF | TGTGCCTGGAGGTTGGCCCGGGACAGGGAAGAGACCCAGTACTTC
TRBD1 | many | TRBJ2-5 | TRBV6-1 | CASWGQEIFSTQYF | TGTGCCAGTTGGGGACAGGAAATTTTTAGTACCCAGTACTTC
NA | many | TRBJ1-1 | TRBV6-1 | CASSRRGSEAFF | TGTGCCAGCTCCCGGCGGGGCTCTGAAGCTTTCTTT
TRBD1 | NA | TRBJ2-7 | TRBV19 | CASSLDRVTEQYF | TGTGCCAGTAGCTTGGACAGGGTCACGGAGCAGTACTTC
NA | NA | TRBJ1-1 | TRBV19 | CASTQRGETEAFF | TGTGCCAGTACCCAACGGGGGGAGACTGAAGCTTTCTTT
NA | few | TRBJ1-5 | TRBV7-2 | CASSLVGTDQKPQHF | TGTGCCAGCAGCTTAGTTGGGACGGACCAGAAGCCCCAGCATTTT
TRBD2 | NA | TRBJ2-5 | TRBV30 | CAWSPLAGGVQETQYF | TGTGCCTGGAGTCCCTTAGCGGGAGGGGTTCAAGAGACCCAGTACTTC
NA | few | TRBJ2-2 | TRBV19 | CASSIWRGNTGELFF | TGTGCCAGTAGTATCTGGAGGGGAAACACCGGGGAGCTGTTTTTT
NA | NA | TRBJ2-1 | TRBV7-2 | CASRSGSQRADQFF | TGTGCCAGCAGATCTGGTAGTCAGCGGGCTGACCAGTTCTTC
NA | few | TRBJ2-2 | TRBV19 | CASSMRQDLTGELFF | TGTGCCAGTAGTATGAGGCAGGACTTAACCGGGGAGCTGTTTTTT
NA | few | TRBJ2-7 | TRBV13 | CASSRSGASRNYEQYF | TGTGCCAGCAGCAGGTCCGGGGCTAGCCGAAACTACGAGCAGTACTTC
NA | few | TRBJ2-7 | TRBV20-1 | CSASLNNYEQYF | TGCAGTGCGAGTTTAAATAACTACGAGCAGTACTTC
NA | NA | TRBJ2-7 | TRBV12-5 | CASGSPAYEQYF | TGTGCTAGTGGTTCCCCTGCCTACGAGCAGTACTTC
NA | many | TRBJ1-4 | TRBV20-1 | CSAPRGGTANEKLFF | TGCAGTGCTCCTAGAGGGGGAACGGCCAATGAAAAACTGTTTTTT
NA | NA | TRBJ2-2 | TRBV28 | CASNFLGGANTGELFF | TGTGCCAGCAATTTCCTTGGCGGGGCGAACACCGGGGAGCTGTTTTTT
NA | many | TRBJ1-5 | TRBV3-1 | CASSQEGGQPQHF | TGTGCCAGCAGCCAAGAGGGGGGCCAGCCCCAGCATTTT
TRBD1 | NA | TRBJ1-1 | TRBV30 | CAWDRGQLTEAFF | TGTGCCTGGGACAGGGGCCAACTGACTGAAGCTTTCTTT
NA | few | TRBJ1-2 | TRBV20-1 | CNASKQVSYGYTF | TGCAATGCGAGCAAACAGGTTTCCTATGGCTACACCTTC
NA | many | TRBJ1-5 | TRBV2 | CASRHGHNQPQHF | TGTGCCAGCAGACATGGACACAATCAGCCCCAGCATTTT
NA | many | TRBJ2-7 | TRBV6-1 | CASSEGVRSYEQYF | TGTGCCAGCAGTGAAGGGGTCCGATCCTACGAGCAGTACTTC
NA | few | TRBJ2-1 | TRBV30 | CAWSASPEGEQFF | TGTGCCTGGAGTGCTTCCCCGGAGGGTGAGCAGTTCTTC
NA | many | TRBJ1-2 | TRBV19 | CASSYSRDYGYTF | TGTGCCAGCAGTTATAGTCGGGACTATGGCTACACCTTC
NA | NA | TRBJ2-3 | TRBV29-1 | CSVENAADTQYF | TGCAGCGTTGAAAACGCGGCAGATACGCAGTATTTT
TRBD1 | NA | TRBJ1-2 | TRBV6-4 | CASNRQGSYGYTF | TGTGCCAGCAATAGACAGGGGAGCTATGGCTACACCTTC
NA | NA | TRBJ2-4 | TRBV4-3 | CASSQEGGGKNIQYF | TGCGCCAGCAGCCAAGAGGGGGGCGGCAAAAACATTCAGTACTTC
NA | NA | TRBJ1-3 | TRBV28 | CASRGLRASGNTIYF | TGTGCCAGCAGGGGGTTAAGGGCCTCTGGAAACACCATATATTTT
NA | many | TRBJ1-1 | TRBV7-3 | CASSSRGAGALNTEAFF | TGTGCCAGCAGCTCCCGAGGGGCAGGGGCCCTGAACACTGAAGCTTTCTTT
NA | NA | TRBJ1-4 | TRBV19 | CASSSLPGQPEKLFF | TGTGCCAGTAGTAGTCTCCCGGGACAACCCGAAAAACTGTTTTTT
NA | many | TRBJ1-2 | TRBV19 | CASSIRAENYGYTF | TGTGCCAGTAGTATTCGGGCCGAGAACTATGGCTACACCTTC
TRBD1 | few | TRBJ1-1 | TRBV19 | CASSPRDRQAFF | TGTGCCAGTAGTCCACGGGACAGACAAGCTTTCTTT
TRBD1 | NA | TRBJ1-3 | TRBV5-4 | CASSLYMGQGGNTIYF | TGTGCCAGCAGCTTGTACATGGGACAGGGAGGGAACACCATATATTTT
NA | few | TRBJ1-6 | TRBV7-9 | CASSFPRADSPLHF | TGTGCCAGCAGCTTCCCCAGGGCTGATTCACCCCTCCACTTT
NA | NA | TRBJ2-2 | TRBV5-5 | CASSPGRTTGELFF | TGTGCCAGCAGCCCAGGACGGACCACCGGGGAGCTGTTTTTT
NA | NA | TRBJ1-1 | TRBV9 | CASSVGVGHTEAFF | TGTGCCAGCAGCGTAGGAGTCGGGCACACTGAAGCTTTCTTT
TRBD2 | many | TRBJ2-5 | TRBV20-1 | CSALLGLDVETQYF | TGCAGTGCATTGCTAGGACTAGATGTAGAGACCCAGTACTTC
NA | NA | TRBJ1-1 | TRBV15 | CATSSLTGGAGRTEAFF | TGTGCCACCAGCAGTTTGACAGGAGGGGCTGGTAGGACTGAAGCTTTCTTT